This T cell receptor (beta chain) came from a study of T cells after yellow fever vaccination. The wider study: For low cell numbers, libraries were made with SMART-Seq v4 Ultra Low Input. Study-level results: From the bulk population, abundant clonotypes could contaminate and appear within FACS-sorted repertoires. Weaker overall, the secondary response nonetheless peaked faster (day 5 versus 15).

UMIs and a universal primer site were added when TCR cDNA was made by 5'RACE template switching. TCRdb recomputed calls from the 5' RACE reads with MiXCR, one row per CDR3 protein. The profile shows a few hundred thousand distinct CDR3 sequences, around a sixth of them singletons. This clonotype was seen only a few times. Antigen specificity is unknown. The sample in question was PBMCs, obtained about 5 days after the first yellow fever vaccination. The TCR sequence derives from a man aged 18-30 years who received the YFV17D yellow fever vaccine.

This CDR3 is CASSFNSGKYEQYF. CDR3 DNA sequence: TGTGCCAGCAGCTTTAACTCGGGGAAATACGAGCAGTACTTC. J is TRBJ2-7 and V is TRBV9, with a weak D call TRBD2 (5 bases). The V and J ends lost 4 bases and 4 bases respectively, with 15 bases between them. The CDR3 contains 14 residues. In germline, CDR1 is SGDLS, CDR2 YYNGEE. Full variable domain (rest looked up from reference TRBV9 and TRBJ2-7): DSGVTQTPKHLITATGQRVTLRCSPRSGDLSVYWYQQSLDQGLQFLIQYYNGEERAKGNILERFSAQQFPDLHSELNLSSLELGDSALYFCASSFNSGKYEQYFGPGTRLTVT.